Sequencing of this T cell receptor beta chain was carried out in a study of blood T cell repertoires in COVID-19 (dated by TCRdb to the early 2020s). General notes on the study: Samples from collaborators originated in the United States, Italy and Spain and spanned both the acute and convalescent phases of COVID-19. Samples were obtained from the ongoing ImmuneRACE study (first 160 participants) and from 950 to 1,500 subjects provided by 6 global collaborators. The repertoires were released in a freely available public database intended as a resource for research on the immune response to SARS-CoV-2. The sample metadata nearly always contained a de-identified subject ID, COVID-19 status, age in years and sex. HLA class I and class II types, where available, came from metadata supplied by the sample provider rather than from assay-based typing. The dataset comprised deeply sampled blood TCRbeta repertoires from subjects exposed to, actively infected with, or recovered from COVID-19. The material from the prospective study consisted of cDNA or gDNA derived from T cells, B-cell-depleted T cells, or PBMCs.

Participants in the prospective study were aged roughly 18 to 100 years, lived in 20 to 25 United States geographic areas, and enrolled through a virtual design. To assign participants to cohorts, the prospective study relied on clinical history that participants themselves reported in a screening survey and a study questionnaire. ImmuneRACE Cohort 3 recovered participants were defined by two consecutive negative NP/OP PCR tests, healthcare professional clearance, or symptom resolution. Each participant in the prospective study had whole blood, serum and a nasopharyngeal or oropharyngeal swab collected by mobile phlebotomists. Over a roughly two-month period, participants in the prospective study had the option of providing additional blood draws and questionnaires. Prospective study blood samples were shipped either frozen or at room temperature before DNA extraction. The investigation overall reported the following: The quantity of clinical and demographic metadata differed by source and by participant and was supplied without curation.

The CDR3 measures 16 amino acids from cysteine to phenylalanine. The only DNA kept is the CDR3, 48 bases in frame from the first base. The germline V gene (reference sequence) sets CDR1 to MNHEY and CDR2 to SMNVEV. V is pared back by 2 bases and J by 9 bases, with 17 bases lying between the germline termini. To note about this clone: Its specific antigen is unknown. No much larger clone is present one base from it, and per-base qualities are unavailable.

TCRbeta CDR3 regions were amplified from genomic DNA by means of the immunoSEQ Assay, a bias-controlled multiplex PCR. As for the authors' bioinformatics: The number of nucleated cells in each sample was estimated by amplification of reference gene primers within the assay. To quantify the absolute abundance of each unique TCRbeta CDR3 rearrangement, sequence reads were collapsed and filtered. For each sample, productive Simpson clonality was calculated as the square root of Simpson's diversity index over productive rearrangements. TCRdb holds this immuneACCESS table with in-frame rearrangements only. Some clones are missing; in checked studies, unresolved V genes explain under half, and the rest has no known cause. The V and J calls and clone size were taken over from that table, and D and trimming were inferred from the DNA. The sample table lists under 200,000 clones, approximately 81% of them with a count of one. Roughly 8% of the sample rests with the top ten.

Rearrangement joined TRBV27 to TRBJ1-6; the D gene is perhaps TRBD1, on 5 matching bases. Sequencing input: PBMCs or T cells enriched from blood (not recorded which). This TCR was sampled from a woman between 50 and 59 years old who had recovered from COVID-19. The DNA sequence follows: TGTGCCAGCAGTTTAACTACGGCAGGGAGGCGTTCACCCCTCCACTTT. This gives the protein CASSLTTAGRRSPLHF.